This record looks at one TCR beta chain sequence and its context. The antigen is undetermined. This specimen comes from a study of OX40 agonist ivuxolimab in advanced cancers. Overall study context: With a range of 23 to 79, age averaged approximately 54 years, and approximately 83% were male. Having had anti-PD-1, anti-PD-L1 or anti-CTLA-4 therapy before was allowed, and approximately 40% had some.

Overall study results and limits: In the expanded peripheral T cells, antigen specificity was never determined. Within 6 weeks, CD4+ and CD8+ blood T cells expanded clonally at 0.1 to 3.0 mg/kg.

TCRdb keeps only in-frame clones here, not all; method: immunoSEQ multiplex PCR. The sample records about 47,000 clones, approximately 90% being singletons. CDR1 is GTSNPN, CDR2 SVGIG, per germline (reference sequence). The CDR3 totals 13 residues. Trimming cost V 5 bases and J 1 base, with 9 bases left between them. V and J are TRBV30 and TRBJ1-5; weak D call: TRBD1 (5 bases). The sample was CD4+ or CD8+ T cells sorted from blood, taken in a trial of the OX40 agonist ivuxolimab. The TCR sequence derives from an adult with an advanced solid tumor such as melanoma, head and neck, liver or kidney cancer. The CDR3 DNA is TGTGCCTGGGCCGACAGAAGCAATCAGCCCCAGCATTTT. Protein: CAWADRSNQPQHF. Together with reference TRBV30 and TRBJ1-5, the CDR3 gives the full variable domain: SQTIHQWPATLVQPVGSPLSLECTVEGTSNPNLYWYRQAAGRGLQLLFYSVGIGQISSEVPQNLSASRPQDRQFILSSKKLLLSDSGFYLCAWADRSNQPQHFGDGTRLSIL.